These 30 T cell receptor beta chains share one sample of origin, sequenced in a study of blood T cell repertoires in COVID-19. Produced via immunoSEQ multiplex PCR; TCRdb's table is partial and in-frame only. Of around 100,000 clones listed, 90% to 95% were seen once; the top ten hold 1.8%. Material for sequencing was peripheral blood. The receptors here all came from a human donor with active COVID-19. The donor label of this sample is uncertain.

This chain connects TRBV6-6 to TRBJ1-1; D is perhaps TRBD1 (6 bases). CDR1 is MNHNY, CDR2 SVGAGI, per germline (reference sequence). V lost 5 bases to trimming and J lost 5 bases, with 21 bases between them. This CDR3 comprises 16 residues. The CDR3 sequence: CASSRGQTYMLTEAFF. The CDR3 nucleotides are TGTGCCAGCAGTCGCGGACAGACATACATGCTTACTGAAGCTTTCTTT.

This clone was seen only once. The chain employs TRBV5-1 and TRBJ2-5; the match to TRBD1 covers 10 bases. The V gene end was trimmed by 7 bases and the J gene end by 2 bases; junction bases not matched to a gene: 8. CDR1 SGHRS and CDR2 YFSETQ come from the germline V gene. This CDR3 spans 15 amino acids. CDR3 protein: CASFDRGRGQETQYF. The CDR3 DNA sequence: TGCGCCAGCTTCGACAGGGGGCGAGGGCAAGAGACCCAGTACTTC. The whole variable domain, filled in from reference TRBV5-1 and TRBJ2-5, reads KAGVTQTPRYLIKTRGQQVTLSCSPISGHRSVSWYQQTPGQGLQFLFEYFSETQRNKGNFPGRFSGRQFSNSRSEMNVSTLELGDSALYLCASFDRGRGQETQYFGPGTRLLVL.

The chain is built from TRBV6-1 and TRBJ2-3, with 7 nucleotides matching TRBD2. CDR3 length equals 15 residues. Germline lookup yields CDR1 MNHNS and CDR2 SASEGT. The J segment lost 4 bases and the V segment lost 2 bases, leaving 6 bases of the junction unmatched. The CDR3 spells CASSEISGSADTQYF. The CDR3 nucleotides are TGTGCCAGCAGTGAAATTAGCGGGTCTGCAGATACGCAGTATTTT.

This clone is a singleton in its sample. The genes are TRBV14 and TRBJ1-1; D remains ambiguous. V lost 1 base and J lost 7, with 13 bases in between. Germline lookup yields CDR1 SGHDN and CDR2 FVKESK. CDR3 length: 14 residues. Here the CDR3 reads CASSQVLNSYEAFF. The CDR3 nucleotides are TGTGCCAGCAGCCAAGTCTTGAACAGCTATGAAGCTTTCTTT.

This chain joins TRBV27 and TRBJ2-3; 7 positions match TRBD2. The V and J ends lost 2 bases and 3 bases, in that order; junction bases with no gene match: 5. The CDR3 has 15 amino acids. CDR1 MNHEY and CDR2 SMNVEV come from the germline V gene (reference sequence). CDR3 region: CASSLGGGVTDTQYF. The CDR3 DNA reads TGTGCCAGCAGTTTAGGGGGGGGTGTAACAGATACGCAGTATTTT.

The gene calls are TRBV11-2 and TRBJ2-5; 11 nucleotides line up with TRBD2. The CDR3 contains 16 residues. Germline V gene data show CDR1 as SGHAT and CDR2 as FQNNGV. V shed 1 base, J shed 5 bases, and the junction held 6 bases outside the gene matches. This CDR3 is CASSLGVAGGKETQYF. The CDR3 region has the DNA TGTGCCAGCAGCTTAGGGGTAGCGGGGGGGAAGGAGACCCAGTACTTC. The full variable domain, completed using reference TRBV11-2 and TRBJ2-5, is EAGVAQSPRYKIIEKRQSVAFWCNPISGHATLYWYQQILGQGPKLLIQFQNNGVVDDSQLPKDRFSAERLKGVDSTLKIQPAKLEDSAVYLCASSLGVAGGKETQYFGPGTRLLVL.

The CDR3 protein is CASSPGAGTSGKETQYF. CDR3 nucleotides: TGTGCCAGCAGCCCCGGCGCTGGGACTAGCGGAAAAGAGACCCAGTACTTC. The chain employs TRBV7-9 and TRBJ2-5, with 11 positions matching TRBD2. Germline-derived CDR1 and CDR2 are SEHNR and FQNEAQ (reference sequence). CDR3 length: 17 amino acids. The trim removed 5 bases at V and 3 bases at J, leaving 11 bases unmatched. Filled out from reference TRBV7-9 and TRBJ2-5, the complete variable domain reads DTGVSQNPRHKITKRGQNVTFRCDPISEHNRLYWYRQTLGQGPEFLTYFQNEAQLEKSRLLSDRFSAERPKGSFSTLEIQRTEQGDSAMYLCASSPGAGTSGKETQYFGPGTRLLVL.

J is TRBJ1-1 and V is TRBV27; D uncertain. This CDR3 spans 13 amino acids. Trimming shortened V by 6 bases and J by 1 base, and 9 bases separated the two germline ends. CDR1 is MNHEY and CDR2 is SMNVEV in the germline V gene (reference sequence). Here the CDR3 reads CASRGRGNTEAFF. CDR3 DNA: TGTGCCAGCAGGGGTCGGGGGAACACTGAAGCTTTCTTT.

J is TRBJ2-7 and V is TRBV2, with D perhaps TRBD1 (6 bases). Germline values: CDR1 SNHLY, CDR2 FYNNEI. Trimming removed 6 bases at V and 7 bases at J, with 25 bases between. The CDR3 is 16 amino acids. The CDR3 is CASRPTQGQPLGEQYF. CDR3 DNA: TGTGCCAGCAGACCCACGCAGGGGCAACCCTTGGGGGAGCAGTACTTC.

This chain uses TRBV28 with TRBJ2-5, with D uncertain. Looked up from germline, CDR1 is MDHEN and CDR2 is SYDVKM. V shed 4 bases and J shed 4 bases, with 7 bases lying between them. The CDR3 loop spans 12 amino acids. The CDR3 protein is CASSSGGETQYF. CDR3 sequence (DNA): TGTGCCAGCAGTTCCGGTGGAGAGACCCAGTACTTC.

The chain links TRBV7-7 to TRBJ2-4; TRBD2 matches 8 bases. Unmatched junction bases numbered 11, after V lost 1 base and J lost 3 bases. CDR3 size: 18 residues. CDR1 SSHAT and CDR2 FNYEAQ come from the germline V gene (reference sequence). The CDR3 bases are TGTGCCAGCAGCTTAGTTGGACCATGGCGGGGGGACAAAAACATTCAGTACTTC. Encoded protein: CASSLVGPWRGDKNIQYF.

The rearrangement joins TRBV28 to TRBJ1-2; no reliable D call. The germline V gene has CDR1 MDHEN and CDR2 SYDVKM. This CDR3 is built from 15 residues. The V end was cut by 2 bases, the J end by 2 bases, with 12 bases between. For the CDR3, the DNA is TGTGCCAGCAGTTTACGGATGTTACAGAACTATGGCTACACCTTC. It codes for CASSLRMLQNYGYTF.

The J gene is TRBJ2-3, the V gene TRBV5-6, with D perhaps TRBD2 (5 bases). In germline, CDR1 is SGHDT, CDR2 YYEEEE. CDR3 length: 15 residues. The V end lost 2 bases, the J end lost 4 bases, and 14 bases lay between the germline ends. In nucleotides, the CDR3 is TGTGCCAGCAGCTTCTCCCTCGGGGTGGCAGATACGCAGTATTTT. Translating gives CASSFSLGVADTQYF. Based on the CDR3 plus reference TRBV5-6 and TRBJ2-3, the full variable domain is DAGVTQSPTHLIKTRGQQVTLRCSPKSGHDTVSWYQQALGQGPQFIFQYYEEEERQRGNFPDRFSGHQFPNYSSELNVNALLLGDSALYLCASSFSLGVADTQYFGPGTRLTVL.

The chain carries TRBV5-6 and TRBJ1-1; TRBD1 is a possible D gene (6 bases). Germline CDR1 SGHDT, CDR2 YYEEEE. The V and J ends lost 0 bases and 8 bases respectively, with 14 bases between them. This CDR3 comprises 14 residues. CDR3 region: CASSLGGGYVEAFF. CDR3 coding DNA: TGTGCCAGCAGCTTGGGCGGGGGCTACGTGGAAGCTTTCTTT.

This rearrangement joins TRBV5-4 to TRBJ2-3, with TRBD2 matching over 16 bases. The CDR3 has 18 residues. V was clipped by 5 bases and J by 4 bases; unmatched bases: 10. Germline-derived CDR1 and CDR2 are SGHNT and YYREEE (reference sequence). CDR3 DNA: TGTGCCAGCAGAAACCCGGGACTAGCGGGGGGGCCGTCAGATACGCAGTATTTT. Translation: CASRNPGLAGGPSDTQYF.

The chain recombines TRBV19 with TRBJ1-4, with 9 bases matching TRBD1. The V gene's germline CDR1 is LNHDA and CDR2 SQIVND (reference sequence). V shed 5 bases and J 6 bases; nucleotides not matched to a gene: 7. The CDR3 sequence is 15 residues long. The CDR3, as DNA: TGTGCCAGTAGTGTCCTACAGGGGGCGCATGAAAAACTGTTTTTT. Protein sequence: CASSVLQGAHEKLFF.

The chain combines TRBV27 with TRBJ1-5; TRBD1 matches at 9 bases. Germline V gene lookup returns CDR1 MNHEY and CDR2 SMNVEV (reference sequence). V shed 6 bases and J 5 bases; nucleotides not matched to a gene: 5. CDR3 length: 14 residues. CDR3 sequence: CASRAGTGHQPQHF. CDR3 coding DNA: TGTGCCAGCAGGGCCGGGACAGGGCATCAGCCCCAGCATTTT.

The CDR3 sequence: CATSDSGQGQETQYF. The CDR3 coding sequence is TGTGCCACCAGTGACTCGGGACAGGGGCAAGAGACCCAGTACTTC. The chain is built from TRBV24-1 and TRBJ2-5; 10 bases are a match to TRBD1. Unmatched junction bases numbered 3, after V lost 4 bases and J lost 2 bases. This CDR3 comprises 15 residues. In germline, CDR1 is KGHDR, CDR2 SFDVKD.

V and J are TRBV6-5 and TRBJ1-6; weak D call: TRBD1 (6 bases). Germline V gene data show CDR1 as MNHEY and CDR2 as SVGAGI. CDR3 length equals 13 residues. V was clipped by 8 bases and J by 8 bases, with 13 bases between them. The CDR3 DNA reads TGTGCCAGCTCGTCTGACAGGTATTCACCCCTCCACTTT. The encoded protein is CASSSDRYSPLHF.

The chain employs TRBV10-3 and TRBJ1-2; no definite D call. This CDR3 region has 12 residues. Trimming left V 2 bases short and J 4 bases short, with 5 bases between. The germline CDR1 and CDR2 sequences are ENHRY and SYGVKD. This CDR3 reads CAISETSYGYTF. The CDR3 nucleotides are TGTGCCATCAGTGAGACTAGCTATGGCTACACCTTC.

This chain uses TRBV14 with TRBJ1-1; weak D call: TRBD1 (5 bases). The germline V and J ends were trimmed by 5 bases and 3 bases, with 13 bases remaining between them. CDR1 and CDR2 (germline): SGHDN, FVKESK. The length of the CDR3 is 14 residues. The DNA for the CDR3 is TGTGCCAGCAGCTGGGGACTGACCTACACTGAAGCTTTCTTT. As protein: CASSWGLTYTEAFF.

The rearrangement uses TRBV4-3 and TRBJ2-3; possible D gene TRBD2, 6 bases. CDR3 length equals 16 residues. Germline CDR1 and CDR2: LGHNA and YSLEER. Deletions cut 1 base from V and 2 bases from J, with 13 bases between. CDR3 loop: CASSQGGTQSTDTQYF. The DNA for the CDR3 is TGCGCCAGCAGCCAAGGAGGGACTCAATCCACAGATACGCAGTATTTT.

The V call is TRBV28, the J call TRBJ1-2; possible D gene TRBD1, 5 bases. Per the germline V gene, CDR1 is MDHEN and CDR2 is SYDVKM. Trimming shortened V by 5 bases and J by 7 bases, and 17 bases separated the two germline ends. The CDR3 loop spans 14 amino acids. CDR3 nucleotides: TGTGCCAGCAGTCTTAACGGAGGGACGGGTGGCTACACCTTC. Amino acid sequence: CASSLNGGTGGYTF.

The chain links TRBV4-1 to TRBJ1-1, with TRBD1 matching 7 bases. Germline V gives CDR1 MGHRA, CDR2 YSYEKL. J gave up 5 bases and V 0 bases, and 15 bases lay outside the gene matches. This CDR3 has 18 amino acids. The CDR3 protein is CASSQDYGKGATDTEAFF. As DNA, the CDR3 is TGCGCCAGCAGCCAAGATTATGGGAAGGGGGCGACCGATACTGAAGCTTTCTTT.

The CDR3 region has the DNA TGTGCCAGCAGCTTGGTCCTCGGGGCTAAGACAGGGGGCCGGGTGGAGCAGTACTTC. The encoded protein is CASSLVLGAKTGGRVEQYF. V and J are TRBV5-6 and TRBJ2-7, with TRBD1 matching 10 bases. CDR3 length: 19 residues. Germline V CDR1 and CDR2: SGHDT, YYEEEE. Unmatched junction bases numbered 19, after V lost 0 bases and J lost 7 bases.

V usage is TRBV5-6 and J usage is TRBJ2-3; D may be TRBD1 (6 bases). CDR1 is SGHDT, CDR2 YYEEEE, per germline. Trimming took 4 bases from V and 6 from J, leaving 12 bases between them. This CDR3 spans 13 amino acids. The CDR3 sequence: CASSVTGRDTQYF. In DNA, the CDR3 is TGTGCCAGCAGCGTGACAGGCCGCGATACGCAGTATTTT.

This chain links TRBV6-1 with TRBJ2-7; TRBD1 agrees at 7 bases. This CDR3 has 15 amino acids. After removal of 2 bases from V and 6 bases from J, the junction contained 10 bases not matched to a gene. Germline CDR1 is MNHNS and CDR2 is SASEGT. CDR3 sequence: CASSEQIRTGGEQYF. DNA of the CDR3: TGTGCCAGCAGTGAACAGATCAGGACAGGTGGCGAGCAGTACTTC.

The rearrangement uses TRBV18 and TRBJ2-5, with TRBD1 identical over 9 bases. Germline V gene sequence: CDR1 KGHSH, CDR2 LQKENI. The CDR3 has 16 amino acids. V lost 4 bases and J lost 7; bases outside the gene matches: 13. CDR3 sequence reads: CASSRGQGSLVGTQYF. CDR3 in DNA: TGTGCCAGCTCACGGGGACAGGGCAGCCTTGTGGGGACCCAGTACTTC. The full variable domain, rest sourced from reference TRBV18 and TRBJ2-5, is NAGVMQNPRHLVRRRGQEARLRCSPMKGHSHVYWYRQLPEEGLKFMVYLQKENIIDESGMPKERFSAEFPKEGPSILRIQQVVRGDSAAYFCASSRGQGSLVGTQYFGPGTRLLVL.

This chain joins TRBV28 and TRBJ2-7, with TRBD1 matching over 10 bases. The germline V gene has CDR1 MDHEN and CDR2 SYDVKM. The CDR3 runs 18 residues. The trim removed 5 bases at V and 1 base at J, leaving 14 bases unmatched. The CDR3 DNA sequence: TGTGCCAGCAGTACCCCCGGGACAGGGGCCCTATCGTCCTACGAGCAGTACTTC. Translation: CASSTPGTGALSSYEQYF.

The V and J genes are TRBV19 and TRBJ2-7, with TRBD1 as a possible D gene (6 bases). There are 15 residues in the CDR3. Deletions cut 5 bases from V and 5 bases from J, with 19 bases between. Germline CDR1 LNHDA, CDR2 SQIVND (reference sequence). This CDR3 is CASSSTRETGNEQYF. The CDR3 nucleotides read TGTGCCAGTAGTTCGACCCGGGAAACAGGGAACGAGCAGTACTTC.